These 7 T cell receptor beta chains came from one sample sequenced in a study of T cell responses to AZD1222 COVID-19 vaccine. Sequencing was performed with immunoSEQ multiplex PCR; in TCRdb, only in-frame clones are kept and a portion is missing. Seen here are about 220,000 clones, roughly 91% observed once, and the top ten hold approximately 1%. The sequencing used peripheral blood, collected on day 0 of MenACWY control vaccination. The source of these receptors is an adult in good health.

The V gene is TRBV18, the J gene TRBJ1-1; D might be TRBD1 (6 bases). V dropped 5 bases and J dropped 1 base, with 8 bases sitting between them. Per the germline V gene, CDR1 is KGHSH and CDR2 is LQKENI. The CDR3 is made up of 13 amino acids. The CDR3 bases are TGTGCCAGCTCAACGGGACAGAACACTGAAGCTTTCTTT. This gives the protein CASSTGQNTEAFF.

V gene TRBV5-1 combines with J gene TRBJ2-7; D perhaps matches TRBD2 (6 bases). This CDR3 comprises 12 residues. Trimming removed 7 bases from V and 1 base from J, with 9 bases in between. CDR1 SGHRS and CDR2 YFSETQ come from the germline V gene. In nucleotides, the CDR3 is TGCGCCAGCTGGGGGGAATCCTACGAGCAGTACTTC. Translation gives CASWGESYEQYF. The complete variable domain, with remaining parts taken from reference TRBV5-1 and TRBJ2-7, reads KAGVTQTPRYLIKTRGQQVTLSCSPISGHRSVSWYQQTPGQGLQFLFEYFSETQRNKGNFPGRFSGRQFSNSRSEMNVSTLELGDSALYLCASWGESYEQYFGPGTRLTVT.

The J gene is TRBJ2-7, the V gene TRBV5-5, with D uncertain. This CDR3 is built from 12 residues. Trimming took 0 bases from V and 3 from J, leaving 4 bases between them. Looked up from germline, CDR1 is SGHKS and CDR2 is YYEKEE (reference sequence). In DNA, the CDR3 is TGTGCCAGCAGCTTGGACGTCTACGAGCAGTACTTC. As protein: CASSLDVYEQYF.

This clone has just one count. V is TRBV14 and J is TRBJ2-1, with 10 bases fitting TRBD1. Trimming at V came to 6 bases and at J to 1 base, leaving 6 bases not matched to a gene. Germline lookup yields CDR1 SGHDN and CDR2 FVKESK. The CDR3 contains 16 residues. DNA for the CDR3: TGTGCCAGCAGGCAGACAGGGGGCCTTTCCTACAATGAGCAGTTCTTC. Its translation: CASRQTGGLSYNEQFF.

The chain employs TRBV7-8 and TRBJ1-2; D is perhaps TRBD1 (6 bases). With 1 base removed from V and 8 bases from J, the gap between germline ends came to 14 bases. Germline values: CDR1 SGHVS, CDR2 FQNEAQ. This CDR3 is built from 14 residues. The CDR3: CASSLVQGPKGYTF. The CDR3 nucleotides read TGTGCCAGCAGCTTAGTACAGGGACCGAAGGGCTACACCTTC.

This clone was observed a single time. The chain joins TRBV6-5 to TRBJ2-2; D uncertain. V was clipped by 3 bases and J by 5 bases, with 4 bases between them. There are 12 residues in the CDR3. Germline V gene data show CDR1 as MNHEY and CDR2 as SVGAGI. The CDR3 spells CASSYLTGELFF. Here the CDR3 DNA reads TGTGCCAGCAGTTATTTGACCGGGGAGCTGTTTTTT.

This clone was seen more than once but under ten times. The chain joins TRBV28 to TRBJ1-2; unclear D gene. The CDR3 spans 14 residues. Germline CDR1 reads MDHEN; CDR2 reads SYDVKM. The V gene lost 4 bases and the J gene lost 0 bases, with 9 bases spanning the gap. The CDR3 region is CASSSGQTNYGYTF. Written as DNA, the CDR3 is TGTGCCAGCAGTTCTGGGCAGACTAACTATGGCTACACCTTC.